The clone carrying this T cell receptor (beta chain) has more than one count but fewer than ten. The sample originates from a study of blood T cell repertoires in COVID-19. Overall study: The samples span acute and convalescent COVID-19 from the United States, Italy and Spain.

Sequenced by immunoSEQ multiplex PCR; TCRdb stores in-frame clones only, minus some. The sample records a few hundred thousand clones, roughly 88% being singletons. Per germline, CDR1 GTSNPN and CDR2 SVGIG (reference sequence). The CDR3 has 15 residues. The ends lost 2 bases at V and 7 bases at J; junction bases unmatched: 8. The material sequenced was PBMCs or T cells enriched from blood (not recorded which). This TCR was sampled from a middle-aged woman with acute COVID-19. J is TRBJ1-4 and V is TRBV30; TRBD1 matches at 9 bases. DNA of the CDR3: TGTGCCTGGAGTCAGTCTACAGGGGGCAGTGAAAAACTGTTTTTT. It codes for CAWSQSTGGSEKLFF. Variable domain in full (rest from reference TRBV30 and TRBJ1-4): SQTIHQWPATLVQPVGSPLSLECTVEGTSNPNLYWYRQAAGRGLQLLFYSVGIGQISSEVPQNLSASRPQDRQFILSSKKLLLSDSGFYLCAWSQSTGGSEKLFFGSGTQLSVL.